This T cell receptor (beta chain) was sequenced for a study of T cells expressing NK-cell markers. The wider study: The TCR beta repertoires originated in sorted CD3+CD56+NKG2C+, CD3+CD56+NKG2C- and CD3+CD56-NKG2C+ T cells. The study's findings and limits: As a fraction of CD8+ T cells, dominant NKG2C+ clonotypes reached roughly 1.0-7.5% in over 5 donors. These clonotypes, the leaders elsewhere, also led the CD3+CD56-NKG2C+ fraction in four donors.

CDR1 and CDR2 (germline): SEHNR, FQNEAQ (reference sequence). The CDR3 has 15 residues. TCRdb reanalyzed the 5' RACE reads and collapses them to one entry per CDR3 protein, without DNA. Found here are about 380,000 distinct CDR3 sequences; the top ten clones hold about 5.2%. Worth noting for this clonotype: Its antigen is unknown.

The receptor was isolated from a man aged 18-70 years in good health. The chain is built from TRBV7-9 and TRBJ2-7; TCRdb names TRBD1, which stays unverified in the absence of DNA. Sequenced: blood T cells: a sorted CD56 or NKG2C T cell subset, CD4+ or CD8+ T cells, or bulk PBMC T cells (not recorded which). Here the CDR3 reads CASSLPGLRTREQYF.